This section outlines one T cell receptor (beta chain) sequence together with its context. TCRdb keeps only in-frame clones here, not all; method: immunoSEQ multiplex PCR. The sample lists approximately 250,000 clones; roughly 85% were seen once. These data belong to a study of blood T cell repertoires in COVID-19. Study information: From the United States, Italy and Spain came samples of acute and convalescent COVID-19. In each case, the material was cDNA or gDNA derived from T cells, B-cell-depleted T cells, or PBMCs.

Seattle researchers signed up patients amid active infection and tracked them longitudinally. Sequencing used peripheral blood. This receptor was identified in a man aged 50 to 59 with COVID-19, enrolled during active disease.

The CDR3 DNA is TGCGCCAGCAGCTTGGGACAGGGGGTCGAGACCCAGTACTTC. This sequence encodes CASSLGQGVETQYF. The chain joins TRBV5-1 to TRBJ2-5; the match to TRBD1 covers 9 bases. There are 14 residues in the CDR3. Per the germline V gene, CDR1 is SGHRS and CDR2 is YFSETQ. V shed 0 bases and J 5 bases; nucleotides not matched to a gene: 2.